This is a list of T cell receptor beta chains from one sample in a study of cytomegalovirus exposure and HLA in healthy donors. Sequencing used immunoSEQ multiplex PCR; TCRdb keeps in-frame clones, though not all of them. The sample lists roughly 100,000 clones, roughly three quarters seen once, with approximately 1.9% in the top ten. Sequenced input: PBMCs. Receptors originate from a woman between 40 and 55 years old in good health and CMV-seronegative. Both conserved end residues are trimmed from each CDR3. Some rows have no size entry. The others give once, few or many, or a class for an expanded clone.

clone_size	v_call	j_call	cdr3_aa
NA	TRBV28	TRBJ2-1	ASSPLGTSRDNEQF
NA	TRBV2	TRBJ1-1	ASSSLQGAGSEAF
few	TRBV7-2	TRBJ2-2	ASSPQPSGNTGELF
NA	TRBV29-1	TRBJ2-1	SASPRSSYNEQF
NA	TRBV11-1	TRBJ2-7	ASSEQGALDEQY
NA	TRBV5-8	TRBJ2-1	ATSSPGLAARQSDEQF
NA	TRBV18	TRBJ2-1	ASSPPVRDRQF
NA	TRBV4-2	TRBJ1-1	ASSQWQGVTEAF
few	TRBV4-3	TRBJ2-1	ASSRDRDRGYNEQF
NA	TRBV4-2	TRBJ1-5	ASSQDRQGIGQPQH
NA	TRBV29-1	TRBJ2-1	SVSSGRMWGGGTLRNEQF
NA	TRBV28	TRBJ2-7	ATGGTPSYEQY
NA	TRBV19	TRBJ1-1	AISGGTEAF
NA	TRBV6-5	TRBJ1-5	ASTPGLNQPQH
NA	TRBV28	TRBJ1-1	ASSLRLGRRDNTEAF
NA	TRBV10-2	TRBJ2-7	ASSGGLSPHRDSFYEQY